This T cell receptor beta chain is drawn from a study of blood T cell repertoires in COVID-19. Study details: Sources were T cells, B-cell-depleted T cells, or PBMCs; the material itself was cDNA or gDNA.

This CDR3 contains 19 residues. Trimming removed 0 bases from V and 0 bases from J, with 18 bases in between. Germline V lookup: CDR1 LNHNV, CDR2 YYDKDF (reference sequence). Assay used: immunoSEQ multiplex PCR; TCRdb lists only in-frame clones, some missing. The repertoire includes roughly 170,000 clones, around nine tenths of them detected once, and around 0.88% sits in the top ten. The clonotype was recovered from a woman aged 18-35 years who had recovered from COVID-19. The sequenced sample consisted of peripheral blood. The rearrangement uses TRBV15 and TRBJ1-5, with a weak D call TRBD1 (5 bases). The CDR3 loop is CATSRDGTDSYYSNQPQHF. DNA for the CDR3: TGTGCCACCAGCAGAGATGGAACTGACAGCTACTATAGCAATCAGCCCCAGCATTTT.